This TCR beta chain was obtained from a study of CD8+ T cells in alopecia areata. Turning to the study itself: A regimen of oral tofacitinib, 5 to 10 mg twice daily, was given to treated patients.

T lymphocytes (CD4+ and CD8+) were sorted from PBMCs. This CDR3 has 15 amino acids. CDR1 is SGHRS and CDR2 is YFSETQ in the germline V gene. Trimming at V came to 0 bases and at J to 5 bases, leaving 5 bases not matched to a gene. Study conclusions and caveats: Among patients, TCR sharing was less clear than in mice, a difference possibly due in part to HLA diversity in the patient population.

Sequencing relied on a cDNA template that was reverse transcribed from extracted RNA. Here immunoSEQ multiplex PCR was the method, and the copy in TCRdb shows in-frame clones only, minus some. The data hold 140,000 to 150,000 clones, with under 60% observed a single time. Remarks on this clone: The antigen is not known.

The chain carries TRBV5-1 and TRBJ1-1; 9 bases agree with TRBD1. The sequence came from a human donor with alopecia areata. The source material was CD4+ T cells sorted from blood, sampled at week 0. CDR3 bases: TGCGCCAGCAGCTTGGAGGGGACAGGGAATACTGAAGCTTTCTTT. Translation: CASSLEGTGNTEAFF.